A single TCR beta chain is shown here with its context. This sample was included in a study of blood T cell repertoires in COVID-19. Across the whole study: Sites across the United States, Italy and Spain contributed samples from acute and convalescent COVID-19. In each case, the material was cDNA or gDNA derived from T cells, B-cell-depleted T cells, or PBMCs.

Per the authors' pipeline: Counts of nucleated cells, estimated from reference gene primer amplification, were obtained. The assay was immunoSEQ multiplex PCR, and TCRdb's table has in-frame clones only and misses some. The DNA was the basis for D and trimming; V, J and clone size are from that table. The table has about 300,000 clones, roughly 83% seen once; the top ten hold almost 1.5%. This CDR3 is built from 13 residues. Germline V gives CDR1 SQVTM, CDR2 ANQGSEA. Trimming removed 5 bases from V and 0 bases from J, with 10 bases in between. This TCR derives from a human donor with COVID-19, enrolled during active disease. The donor label of this sample is uncertain. Sequencing was done on a sample of peripheral blood. The chain joins TRBV29-1 to TRBJ1-1, with D possibly matching TRBD1 (5 bases). The CDR3 bases are TGCAGCGTTACTTGGGGCTTGAACACTGAAGCTTTCTTT. Amino acids: CSVTWGLNTEAFF. Using reference TRBV29-1 and TRBJ1-1 for the parts outside the CDR3, the full variable domain is SAVISQKPSRDICQRGTSLTIQCQVDSQVTMMFWYRQQPGQSLTLIATANQGSEATYESGFVIDKFPISRPNLTFSTLTVSNMSPEDSSIYLCSVTWGLNTEAFFGQGTRLTVV.